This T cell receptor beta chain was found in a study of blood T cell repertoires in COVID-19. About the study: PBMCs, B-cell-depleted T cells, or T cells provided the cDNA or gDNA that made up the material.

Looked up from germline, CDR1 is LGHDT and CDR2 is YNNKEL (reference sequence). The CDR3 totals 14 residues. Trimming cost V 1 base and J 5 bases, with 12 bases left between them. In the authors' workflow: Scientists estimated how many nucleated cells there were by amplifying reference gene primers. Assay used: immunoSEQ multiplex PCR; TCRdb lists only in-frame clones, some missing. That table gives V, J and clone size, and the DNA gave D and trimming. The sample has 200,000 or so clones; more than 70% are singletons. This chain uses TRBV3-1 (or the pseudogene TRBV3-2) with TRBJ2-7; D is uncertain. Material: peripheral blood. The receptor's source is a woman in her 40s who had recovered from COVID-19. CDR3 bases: TGTGCCAGCAGCCAAGGTGTGCTAGTTGACGAGCAGTACTTC. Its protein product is CASSQGVLVDEQYF.